The 15 T cell receptor beta chains reported below all come from one sample, sequenced in a study of sequential checkpoint blockade in melanoma. Noted treatment: randomized to nivolumab then ipilimumab (arm A) or the reverse (arm B). Repertoires were generated with immunoSEQ multiplex PCR, while TCRdb's copy carries only in-frame clones and drops some. The profile shows under 20,000 clones, around 75% of them singletons. The sample here was CD8+ T cells sorted from blood (inferred from file names), taken from a patient given nivolumab and ipilimumab in sequence. The receptors were gathered from a human donor with melanoma.

The chain carries TRBV7-9 and TRBJ2-1; 8 nucleotides agree with TRBD1. Germline lookup yields CDR1 SEHNR and CDR2 FQNEAQ (reference sequence). This CDR3 is 15 amino acids long. Trimming at V came to 1 base and at J to 5 bases, leaving 4 bases not matched to a gene. The CDR3 coding sequence is TGTGCCAGCAGCTTAGTTGGGACAGGAAACAATGAGCAGTTCTTC. As protein: CASSLVGTGNNEQFF.

This clone was found a few times. The chain employs TRBV25-1 and TRBJ2-1, with TRBD2 matching 9 bases. The CDR3 spans 15 residues. Germline CDR1 and CDR2: MGHDK and SYGVNS. The trim removed 7 bases at V and 3 bases at J, leaving 7 bases unmatched. CDR3 residues: CASTVAGVYYNEQFF. The CDR3 nucleotides are TGTGCCAGCACTGTAGCGGGAGTTTACTACAATGAGCAGTTCTTC.

This clone was seen only once. The chain joins TRBV13 to TRBJ2-7; TRBD2 matches 12 bases. V shed 5 bases, J shed 5 bases, and the junction held 10 bases outside the gene matches. The germline gives CDR1 PRHDT, CDR2 FYEKMQ (reference sequence). This CDR3 is 16 amino acids long. The CDR3 sequence: CASSPGTSGRKDEQYF. The DNA for the CDR3 is TGTGCCAGCAGCCCGGGGACTAGCGGGCGAAAGGACGAGCAGTACTTC.

In DNA form, the CDR3 reads TGTGCCAGCAGCTTCGGGACTTTAAAAGAGACCCAGTACTTC. This codes for CASSFGTLKETQYF. The rearrangement links TRBV5-6 to TRBJ2-5; perhaps TRBD2 as D (6 bases). V gave up 2 bases and J gave up 3 bases, with 11 bases separating them. Germline-derived CDR1 and CDR2 are SGHDT and YYEEEE. The CDR3 has 14 residues.

J is TRBJ1-1 and V is TRBV2; 10 bases align to TRBD1. Looked up from germline, CDR1 is SNHLY and CDR2 is FYNNEI. This CDR3 contains 16 residues. V was pared by 3 bases and J by 5 bases, with 9 bases of the junction left unmatched. CDR3 in DNA: TGTGCCAGCAGTGACCGGGACAGGGGTTTGGGGACTGAAGCTTTCTTT. This codes for CASSDRDRGLGTEAFF.

V and J are TRBV6-5 and TRBJ1-5; perhaps TRBD1 as D (5 bases). CDR3 length: 14 residues. The germline CDR1 and CDR2 sequences are MNHEY and SVGAGI. V gave up 4 bases and J gave up 3 bases, with 10 bases separating them. The CDR3 DNA is TGTGCCAGCAGTTCCCGACAGTACAATCAGCCCCAGCATTTT. This gives the protein CASSSRQYNQPQHF.

The chain carries TRBV13 and TRBJ1-1; 7 bases fit TRBD1. CDR3 length: 16 residues. Trimming at V came to 5 bases and at J to 5 bases, leaving 14 bases not matched to a gene. Germline V gene data show CDR1 as PRHDT and CDR2 as FYEKMQ (reference sequence). CDR3 DNA: TGTGCCAGCAGCCCGAACAGGGGAAGAGGTCGGACTGAAGCTTTCTTT. Translation: CASSPNRGRGRTEAFF.

The chain recombines TRBV10-3 with TRBJ2-5; 8 bases are shared with TRBD1. Judging by the DNA end, TRBJ2-7 fits better; the J call may be wrong. The CDR3 extends over 16 amino acids. CDR1 and CDR2 (germline): ENHRY, SYGVKD. The CDR3 coding sequence is TGTGCCATCAGTGAGCCTTACACCGGGACAGGCTACGAGCAGTACTTC. It translates to CAISEPYTGTGYEQYF.

The CDR3, as DNA: TGTGCCAGCAGCGTAGGCGTACGCTACACCTTC. It codes for CASSVGVRYTF. The rearrangement links TRBV9 to TRBJ1-2; no reliable D call. Germline V lookup: CDR1 SGDLS, CDR2 YYNGEE. The ends were cut back, 0 bases at V and 9 bases at J, with 6 bases in the middle. The CDR3 covers 11 residues.

The sample holds one count of this clone. The CDR3 protein is CASSSLPGGTYGYTF. The DNA of the CDR3 is TGTGCCAGCAGCTCGCTTCCGGGGGGGACCTATGGCTACACCTTC. V and J are TRBV7-2 and TRBJ1-2; D may be TRBD1 (5 bases). In germline, CDR1 is SGHTA, CDR2 FQGNSA. The CDR3 spans 15 residues. V was clipped by 4 bases and J by 4 bases, with 16 bases between them.

V and J are TRBV12-5 and TRBJ1-1; perhaps TRBD1 as D (5 bases). Germline V lookup: CDR1 LGHNT, CDR2 FRNRAP. The V end was cut by 8 bases, the J end by 3 bases, with 10 bases between. The CDR3 consists of 12 residues. CDR3 amino acids: CASRGLDTEAFF. CDR3 DNA sequence: TGTGCTAGTAGGGGTTTAGACACTGAAGCTTTCTTT. The full variable domain, rest sourced from reference TRBV12-5 and TRBJ1-1, is DARVTQTPRHKVTEMGQEVTMRCQPILGHNTVFWYRQTMMQGLELLAYFRNRAPLDDSGMPKDRFSAEMPDATLATLKIQPSEPRDSAVYFCASRGLDTEAFFGQGTRLTVV.

CDR3 region: CASSLKPRDRGTYEQYF. The CDR3, as DNA: TGTGCCAGCAGCCTAAAGCCCCGGGACAGGGGAACCTACGAGCAGTACTTC. This chain uses TRBV5-4 with TRBJ2-7; TRBD1 matches 10 bases. Trimming cost V 4 bases and J 2 bases; bases outside gene matches: 12. The V gene's germline CDR1 is SGHNT and CDR2 YYREEE (reference sequence). The CDR3 length is 17 residues. Drawing the rest from reference TRBV5-4 and TRBJ2-7, the complete variable domain is ETGVTQSPTHLIKTRGQQVTLRCSSQSGHNTVSWYQQALGQGPQFIFQYYREEENGRGNFPPRFSGLQFPNYSSELNVNALELDDSALYLCASSLKPRDRGTYEQYFGPGTRLTVT.

This clone came up once. The chain has TRBV28 and TRBJ2-5; 7 bases fit TRBD1. This CDR3 region has 15 residues. Germline V CDR1 and CDR2: MDHEN, SYDVKM. The trim removed 6 bases at V and 1 base at J, leaving 8 bases unmatched. CDR3 sequence: CASSPWTGPQETQYF. The CDR3, as DNA: TGTGCCAGCAGCCCATGGACAGGTCCCCAAGAGACCCAGTACTTC.

This chain links TRBV2 with TRBJ1-1; D may be TRBD1 (5 bases). Germline V gene lookup returns CDR1 SNHLY and CDR2 FYNNEI. The CDR3 is 16 amino acids. Trimming took 3 bases from V and 0 from J, leaving 14 bases between them. Here the CDR3 DNA reads TGTGCCAGCAGTGATGGGTACGCAGGGTTGAACACTGAAGCTTTCTTT. This codes for CASSDGYAGLNTEAFF. The variable domain in full, with the rest retrieved from reference TRBV2 and TRBJ1-1, is EPEVTQTPSHQVTQMGQEVILRCVPISNHLYFYWYRQILGQKVEFLVSFYNNEISEKSEIFDDQFSVERPDGSNFTLKIRSTKLEDSAMYFCASSDGYAGLNTEAFFGQGTRLTVV.

The J gene is TRBJ2-7, the V gene TRBV11-3; D possibly corresponds to TRBD2 (5 bases). Trimming shortened V by 1 base and J by 6 bases, and 10 bases separated the two germline ends. The germline V gene encodes CDR1 SGHNT and CDR2 YENEEA. This CDR3 contains 13 residues. The DNA for the CDR3 is TGTGCCAGCAGCTTAGGGACTCGCGGCGAGCAGTACTTC. This gives the protein CASSLGTRGEQYF.